This T cell receptor beta chain was identified during a study of blood T cell repertoires in COVID-19. About the study: COVID-19 samples, acute and convalescent, were from the United States, Italy and Spain.

Data came from immunoSEQ multiplex PCR; TCRdb stores just in-frame clones and leaves some out. Here the sample spans 200,000 to 250,000 clones, around 90% being singletons. Patients in Seattle were enrolled during active infection, then followed longitudinally. The source material was peripheral blood. The clonotype originates from a man younger than 40 with COVID-19, enrolled during active disease.

The DNA of the CDR3 is TGCGCCAGCAGCCAAGTACCAGGGTGGGACTATGGCTACACCTTC. Its translation is CASSQVPGWDYGYTF. V is TRBV4-1 and J is TRBJ1-2, with a possible D match to TRBD1 (5 bases). Germline V CDR1 and CDR2: MGHRA, YSYEKL. V was trimmed by 1 base and J by 3 bases, leaving 12 bases between them. The CDR3 runs to 15 residues.